A single sample gave rise to the 22 T cell receptor beta chains below, sequenced in a study of tumor and adjacent non-tumor tissue in lung cancer. The library came from three nested PCR rounds adapted from ARM-PCR protocols. TCRdb processed the multiplex PCR reads anew with MiXCR; each CDR3 protein has one entry. The sample includes roughly 76,000 distinct CDR3 sequences, 65% to 75% of them seen just once. The template was RNA from unsorted bulk tissue. The sequenced sample was lung tumor tissue. The source is a woman between 65 and 79 years old with non-small cell lung cancer.

With regard to this clonotype: With a much larger clone just one base away, this may be a read error. The chain carries TRBV28 and TRBJ1-1; no firm D call. The CDR3 loop spans 12 amino acids. V was cut by 6 bases and J by 11 bases, with 16 bases left in between. Looked up from germline, CDR1 is MDHEN and CDR2 is SYDVKM. The CDR3 is CASSAGIIVAFF. CDR3 sequence (DNA): TGTGCCAGCAGCGCCGGGATAATCGTTGCTTTCTTT.

Comments on this clonotype: Sequence at one end of the junction differs from germline and may be a read error. The CDR3 reads CASSVDSGKQISYEQYF. Written as DNA, the CDR3 is TGTGCCAGCTCCGTGGATAGTGGGAAGCAAATCTCCTACGAGCAGTATTTC. The rearrangement joins TRBV6-2 or TRBV6-3 to TRBJ2-7; no firm D call. Germline CDR1 reads MNHEY; CDR2 reads SVGEGT. The CDR3 sequence is 17 residues long.

With regard to this clonotype: This may arise from a read error, as a much more abundant clone is one base away. This chain uses TRBV28 with TRBJ1-2; D remains ambiguous. Trimming took off 5 bases at V and 10 bases at J, with 17 bases between the two ends. CDR3 length: 13 residues. Germline lookup yields CDR1 MDHEN and CDR2 SYDVKM. The CDR3 sequence is CASSNYGVGDYTF. DNA for the CDR3: TGTGCCAGCAGTAACTACGGGGTTGGCGACTACACCTTC.

This chain uses TRBV6-5 with TRBJ2-5; either TRBD1 or TRBD2 may fit D (5 bases each). V was trimmed by 10 bases and J by 13 bases, leaving 34 bases between them. The CDR3 sequence is 16 residues long. Germline V CDR1 and CDR2: MNHEY, SVGAGI. CDR3 nucleotide sequence: TGTGCCAACAGCCCCGATTGGAGCGAGGGCAGGGAGACCGGGTACTTC. As protein: CANSPDWSEGRETGYF.

This chain uses TRBV18 with TRBJ1-6; possibly TRBD1 for D (6 bases). The CDR3 runs 15 residues. Germline V gene lookup returns CDR1 KGHSH and CDR2 LQKENI. V lost 4 bases to trimming and J lost 3 bases, with 10 bases between them. This CDR3 is CASSLQGFYNSPLHF. For the CDR3, the DNA is TGTGCCAGCTCACTTCAGGGGTTCTATAATTCACCCCTCCACTTT.

There are many counts of this clonotype. The V gene is TRBV6-1, the J gene TRBJ2-4; the D is unclear. This CDR3 spans 14 amino acids. V lost 8 bases and J lost 4, with 15 bases in between. Germline lookup yields CDR1 MNHNS and CDR2 SASEGT. CDR3 sequence (DNA): TGTGCCAGCCATGGACGAGTCGCAAAAAACATTCAGTACTTC. Translating it yields CASHGRVAKNIQYF.

The chain is built from TRBV30 and TRBJ2-5; TRBD2 matches at 7 bases. The CDR3 spans 13 residues. Unmatched junction bases numbered 4, after V lost 0 bases and J lost 6 bases. CDR1 is GTSNPN, CDR2 SVGIG, per germline (reference sequence). The CDR3, as DNA: TGTGCCTGGAGTGTAACTAGCGCAAAGACCCAGTACTTC. Translation: CAWSVTSAKTQYF.

This clonotype was detected once. Germline is not matched at one junction end, which may reflect a read error. V gene TRBV10-2 combines with J gene TRBJ2-1; 13 bases align to TRBD2. There are 17 residues in the CDR3. The germline CDR1 and CDR2 sequences are WSHSY and SAAADI. The CDR3 DNA reads as TGCACCAGCAGTAATCGATGGACTAGCGGGAGTAGTGATGAGCAGTTCTTC. It codes for CTSSNRWTSGSSDEQFF.

Note on this clonotype: The junction and the germline gene differ at one end; a read error may be behind it. This sequence joins TRBV4-2 and TRBJ2-3; TRBD2 agrees at 11 bases. The CDR3 spans 17 residues. Germline CDR1 LGHNA, CDR2 YNFKEQ. The CDR3, as DNA: TGTGCCAGCAGCCAAGATGGCACTAGCGGGAGTGTGGATACGCACTATTTT. This encodes CASSQDGTSGSVDTHYF.

About this clonotype: At one boundary the junction diverges from the germline segment, which might be a read error. The chain is built from TRBV10-2 and TRBJ2-7; the D is unclear. The CDR3 spans 15 residues. CDR1 is WSHSY, CDR2 SAAADI, per germline. DNA for the CDR3: TGCGTCAGCAGTGAGTCATCTAACACCTCCTACGAGCAGTACTTC. It codes for CVSSESSNTSYEQYF.

This clonotype was observed at least ten times. The V and J genes are TRBV5-8 and TRBJ2-1; 8 nucleotides align to TRBD2. The CDR3 length is 17 residues. Germline CDR1 and CDR2: SGHTS and YDEGEE. Germline trimming cut 4 bases from V and 7 bases from J; bases unmatched to any gene: 16. The CDR3 protein is CASSHQGGSGMGNEQFF. The DNA for the CDR3 is TGTGCCAGCAGCCATCAGGGAGGTAGCGGGATGGGAAATGAGCAGTTCTTC.

On this clonotype itself: An end of the junction does not agree with germline; a read error may underlie this. This chain links TRBV5-4 with TRBJ1-2; perhaps TRBD1 as D (6 bases). The CDR3 contains 15 residues. Germline CDR1 and CDR2: SGHNT and YYREEE (reference sequence). The CDR3 DNA is TGTGCTAGCAGCTTGGGGGGGCCAAGGGTGGCTGGCTACACCTTT. This translates into CASSLGGPRVAGYTF.

The sample holds a few counts of this clonotype. A clone one base away is much larger, so this may be a read error. The chain uses TRBV30 and TRBJ2-1, with 9 bases lining up with TRBD2. The length of the CDR3 is 13 residues. Germline V gene data show CDR1 as GTSNPN and CDR2 as SVGIG (reference sequence). The CDR3 DNA is TGTGCCTGGACTAGCGGGACTTACAATGAGCAGCTCTTC. Its protein is CAWTSGTYNEQLF.

V gene TRBV12-3 or TRBV12-4 combines with J gene TRBJ2-7, with TRBD1 identical over 7 bases. CDR3 length equals 14 residues. V lost 3 bases, J lost 7 bases, and 9 bases stayed unmatched. The DNA for the CDR3 is TGTGCCAGCAGTTTCGTGGAACAGGGGCATGAGCAGTACTTC. It yields the protein CASSFVEQGHEQYF.

This chain uses TRBV12-3 or TRBV12-4 with TRBJ2-3; D may be TRBD2 (6 bases). Trimming left V 4 bases short and J 8 bases short, with 19 bases between. The CDR3 is 15 amino acids. This CDR3 reads CASSYNTGATGTQYF. The CDR3 DNA reads TGTGCCAGCAGTTATAACACGGGAGCGACCGGTACGCAGTATTTT.

About this clonotype: It may be a read error: a sequence one base away is much more abundant. V gene TRBV20-1 combines with J gene TRBJ2-7; 12 bases align to TRBD2. Trimming cost V 7 bases and J 6 bases; bases outside gene matches: 4. CDR3 length: 12 residues. The germline CDR1 and CDR2 sequences are DFQATT and SNEGSKA (reference sequence). This CDR3 reads CSGTSGDSEQYF. In nucleotides, the CDR3 is TGCAGTGGGACTAGCGGGGACTCCGAGCAGTACTTC.

By proportion, this clonotype is medium-sized. This chain connects TRBV29-1 to TRBJ2-4; no firm D call. The CDR3 extends over 15 amino acids. From germline, CDR1 is SQVTM and CDR2 ANQGSEA. V was clipped by 1 base and J by 0 bases, with 10 bases between them. CDR3 residues: CSVEVPGIAKNIQYF. Here the CDR3 DNA reads TGCAGCGTTGAAGTCCCGGGTATAGCCAAAAACATTCAGTACTTC.

Note on this clonotype: Compared with germline, one end of the junction differs, possibly owing to a read error. The chain has TRBV24-1 and TRBJ1-5; D unclear. Germline V gene lookup returns CDR1 KGHDR and CDR2 SFDVKD. The CDR3 totals 14 residues. The CDR3 DNA reads TGTGCCACCAATCATTTGTCGATCAATCAGCCCCACCATTTT. Translated, it gives CATNHLSINQPHHF.

A note on this clonotype: This may arise from a read error, as a much more abundant clone is one base away. The chain links TRBV30 to TRBJ1-1; the D is unclear. Per the germline V gene, CDR1 is GTSNPN and CDR2 is SVGIG (reference sequence). The CDR3 has 14 amino acids. The CDR3 sequence is CAWSTPVWSTEVFF. The CDR3 nucleotides read TGTGCCTGGAGTACCCCCGTATGGAGCACTGAAGTTTTCTTT. The full variable domain, completed using reference TRBV30 and TRBJ1-1, is SQTIHQWPATLVQPVGSPLSLECTVEGTSNPNLYWYRQAAGRGLQLLFYSVGIGQISSEVPQNLSASRPQDRQFILSSKKLLLSDSGFYLCAWSTPVWSTEVFFGQGTRLTVV.

This clonotype was found many times. V and J are TRBV6-6 and TRBJ1-6; D not resolved. The length of the CDR3 is 15 residues. Germline values: CDR1 MNHNY, CDR2 SVGAGI (reference sequence). V dropped 8 bases and J dropped 4 bases, with 15 bases sitting between them. The DNA of the CDR3 is TGTGCCAGCCAAGCCGAGTTGATATATAATTCACCCCTCCACTTT. Amino acid sequence: CASQAELIYNSPLHF.

This chain connects TRBV6-6 to TRBJ2-3; D is perhaps TRBD2 (6 bases). Germline V lookup: CDR1 MNHNY, CDR2 SVGAGI (reference sequence). Trimming removed 6 bases at V and 5 bases at J, with 18 bases between. The CDR3 has 15 residues. The CDR3 DNA follows: TGTGCCAGCAGCTACATCCGGGAGCCGATAGATACGCAGTATTTT. This encodes CASSYIREPIDTQYF.

This chain connects TRBV21-1 to TRBJ2-5; TRBD2, the table's D call, lacks a check against the DNA. TRBV21-1 is a pseudogene segment. The CDR3 has 17 amino acids. CDR3 nucleotide sequence: TGTTCCAGCAGCAAGGGACTTGCGGGGACGGTCCAAGAGACCCAGTACTTC. Amino acids: CSSSKGLAGTVQETQYF.